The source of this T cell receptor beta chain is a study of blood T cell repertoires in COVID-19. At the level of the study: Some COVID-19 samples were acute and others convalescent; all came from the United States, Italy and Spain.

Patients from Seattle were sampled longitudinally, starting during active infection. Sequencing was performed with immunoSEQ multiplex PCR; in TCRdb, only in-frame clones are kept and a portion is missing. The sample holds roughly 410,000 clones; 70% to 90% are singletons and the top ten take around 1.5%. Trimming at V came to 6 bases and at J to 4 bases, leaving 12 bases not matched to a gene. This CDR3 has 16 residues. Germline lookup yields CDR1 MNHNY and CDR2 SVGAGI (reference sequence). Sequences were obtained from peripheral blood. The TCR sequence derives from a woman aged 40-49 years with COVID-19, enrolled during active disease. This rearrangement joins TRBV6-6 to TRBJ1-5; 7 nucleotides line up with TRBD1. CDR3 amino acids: CASRHLVAGGNQPQHF. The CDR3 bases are TGTGCCAGCAGACACTTAGTAGCAGGGGGTAATCAGCCCCAGCATTTT.